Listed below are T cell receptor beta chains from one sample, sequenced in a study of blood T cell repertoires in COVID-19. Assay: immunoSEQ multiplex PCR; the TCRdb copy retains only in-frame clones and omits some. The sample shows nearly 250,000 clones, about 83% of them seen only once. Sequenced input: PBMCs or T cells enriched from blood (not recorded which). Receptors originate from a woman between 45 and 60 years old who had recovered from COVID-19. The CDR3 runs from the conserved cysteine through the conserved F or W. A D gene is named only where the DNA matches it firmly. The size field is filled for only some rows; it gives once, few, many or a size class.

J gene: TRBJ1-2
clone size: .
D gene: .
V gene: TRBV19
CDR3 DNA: TGTGCCAGTAGAGATACCGGGACACCCAACTATGGCTACACCTTC
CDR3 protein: CASRDTGTPNYGYTF

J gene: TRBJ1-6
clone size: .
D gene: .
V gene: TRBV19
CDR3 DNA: TGTGCCAGTAGTTTTGCGGGACTGGGGTCCCCCCTCCACTTT
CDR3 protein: CASSFAGLGSPLHF

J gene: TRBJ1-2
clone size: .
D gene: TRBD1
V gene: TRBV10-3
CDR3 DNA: TGTGCCATCAGTGACCAGGGGGCGTCTGGCTACACCTTC
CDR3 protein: CAISDQGASGYTF

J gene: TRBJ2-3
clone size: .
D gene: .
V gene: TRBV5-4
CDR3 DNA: TGTGCCAGCAGTCGTACCTTCGAGGATACGCAGTATTTT
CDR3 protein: CASSRTFEDTQYF

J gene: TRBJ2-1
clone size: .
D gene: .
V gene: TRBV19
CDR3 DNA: TGTGCCAGTAGCCGGTACCGAGCGGCCTACAATGAGCAGTTCTTC
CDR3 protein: CASSRYRAAYNEQFF

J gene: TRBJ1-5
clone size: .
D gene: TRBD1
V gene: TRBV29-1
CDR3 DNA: TGCAGCGTTGGACAGGGGAGCCAGCCCCAGCATTTT
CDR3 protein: CSVGQGSQPQHF

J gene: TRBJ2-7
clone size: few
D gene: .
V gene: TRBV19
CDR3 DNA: TGTGCCAGTAGTATATCCGGGAGTAACTACGAGCAGTACTTC
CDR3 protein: CASSISGSNYEQYF

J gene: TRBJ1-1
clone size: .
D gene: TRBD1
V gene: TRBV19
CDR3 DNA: TGTGCCAGTACCGCGGACAGGGAGGACACTGAAGCTTTCTTT
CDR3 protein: CASTADREDTEAFF

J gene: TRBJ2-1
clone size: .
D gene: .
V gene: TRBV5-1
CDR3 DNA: TGCGCCAGCAGCCGGGAAGACGGTGAGCAGTTCTTC
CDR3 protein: CASSREDGEQFF

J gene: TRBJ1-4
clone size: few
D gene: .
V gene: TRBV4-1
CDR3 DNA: TGCGCCAGCAGCCAAGCCCAGGTTGAAAAACTGTTTTTT
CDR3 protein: CASSQAQVEKLFF

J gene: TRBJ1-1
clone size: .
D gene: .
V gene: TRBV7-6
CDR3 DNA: TGTGCCAGCAGCTTAGCTGGTTGGCAGAACACTGAAGCTTTCTTT
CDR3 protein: CASSLAGWQNTEAFF

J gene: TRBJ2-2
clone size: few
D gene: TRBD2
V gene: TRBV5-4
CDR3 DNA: TGTGCCAGCAGAAATGGACTAGCGGGAGGCGGGGAGCTGTTTTTT
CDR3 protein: CASRNGLAGGGELFF

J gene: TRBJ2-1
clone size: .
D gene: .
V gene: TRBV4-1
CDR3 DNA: TGCGCCAGCAGCCAAGAGGCTTCTAGGTCTAGCCAAAGCTCCTACAATGAGCAGTTCTTC
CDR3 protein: CASSQEASRSSQSSYNEQFF

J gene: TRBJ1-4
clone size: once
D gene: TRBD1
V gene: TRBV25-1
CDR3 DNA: TGTGCCAGCAGTTCACAGACAGGGCGGATTGAAAAACTGTTTTTT
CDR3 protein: CASSSQTGRIEKLFF

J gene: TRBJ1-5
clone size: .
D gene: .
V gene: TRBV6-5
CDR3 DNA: TGTGCCAGCAGTCCATACAGGAATCAGCCCCAGCATTTT
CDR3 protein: CASSPYRNQPQHF

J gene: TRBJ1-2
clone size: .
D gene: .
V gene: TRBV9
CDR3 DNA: TGTGCCAGCAGCGTAGGGGGACACGACAACTATGGCTACACCTTC
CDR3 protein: CASSVGGHDNYGYTF

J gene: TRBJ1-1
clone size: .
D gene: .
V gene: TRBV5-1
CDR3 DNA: TGCGCCAGCAGCTTTTCCCAAAACACTGAAGCTTTCTTT
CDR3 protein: CASSFSQNTEAFF

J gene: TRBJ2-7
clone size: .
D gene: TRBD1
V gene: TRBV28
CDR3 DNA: TGTGCCAGCAGTTCCTCCGGGACAGCAAGGGTCGAGCAGTACTTC
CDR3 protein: CASSSSGTARVEQYF

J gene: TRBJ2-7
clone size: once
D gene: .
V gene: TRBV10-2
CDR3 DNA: TGCGCCAGCAGTGAAGGCGGGGTCTCGTGGCCCGAGCAGTACTTC
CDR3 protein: CASSEGGVSWPEQYF

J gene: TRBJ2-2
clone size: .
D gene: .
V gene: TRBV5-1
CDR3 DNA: TGCGCCAGCGGCTCAATTCAGGGGAAGAAGGCCGGGGAGCTGTTTTTT
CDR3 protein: CASGSIQGKKAGELFF

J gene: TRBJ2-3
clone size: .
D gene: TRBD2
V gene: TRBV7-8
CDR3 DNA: TGTGCCAGCAGCTTACCCCTAGCGGGGGGGAGGGATACGCAGTATTTT
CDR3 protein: CASSLPLAGGRDTQYF

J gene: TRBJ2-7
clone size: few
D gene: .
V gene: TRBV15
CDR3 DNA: TGTGCCACCAGCAGAGATCTAAACGACTACGAGCAGTACTTC
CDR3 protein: CATSRDLNDYEQYF

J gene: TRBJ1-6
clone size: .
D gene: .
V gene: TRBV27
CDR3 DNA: TGTGCCAGCAGCTCAGACTTCTCGCCCCTCCACTTT
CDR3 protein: CASSSDFSPLHF

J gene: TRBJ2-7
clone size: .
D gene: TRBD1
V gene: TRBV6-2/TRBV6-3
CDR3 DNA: TGTGCCAGCAGCCACCAGCCAGGACAGGGGTTCTACGAGCAGTACTTC
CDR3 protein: CASSHQPGQGFYEQYF

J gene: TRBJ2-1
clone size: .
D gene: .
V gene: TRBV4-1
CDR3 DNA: TGCGCCAGCAGCCAAGTGATCGGCAATGAGCAGTTCTTC
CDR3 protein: CASSQVIGNEQFF

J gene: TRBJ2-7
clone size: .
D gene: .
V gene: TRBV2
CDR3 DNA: TGTGCCAGCAGTGGGCGGGCATACCCCCACGAGCAGTACTTC
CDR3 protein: CASSGRAYPHEQYF

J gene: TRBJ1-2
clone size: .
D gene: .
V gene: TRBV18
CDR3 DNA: TGTGCCAGCTCACCAGCCCTCAGGGCCGGAGGCTACACCTTC
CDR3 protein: CASSPALRAGGYTF

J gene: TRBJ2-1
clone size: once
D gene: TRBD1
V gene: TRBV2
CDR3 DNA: TGTGCCAGCAGTACTCCGGGACAGGGGGTCTATGAGCAGTTCTTC
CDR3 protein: CASSTPGQGVYEQFF

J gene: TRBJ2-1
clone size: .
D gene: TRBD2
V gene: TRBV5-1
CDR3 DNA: TGCGCCAGCACACGGATAGCGGGGAATGAGCAGTTCTTC
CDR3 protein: CASTRIAGNEQFF

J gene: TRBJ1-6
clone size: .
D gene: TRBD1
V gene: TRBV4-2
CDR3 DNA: TGTGCCAGCACCCGACAGGGGGCCGGGAATTCACCCCTCCACTTT
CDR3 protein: CASTRQGAGNSPLHF